Listed below are T cell receptor beta chains from one sample, sequenced in a study of graft-versus-host responses after intestinal transplantation. Their specific antigens are unknown. Sequenced by immunoSEQ multiplex PCR; TCRdb stores in-frame clones only, minus some. The sample contains about 90,000 clones, over 80% of which appear only once. This specimen consisted of unstimulated CD8+ T cells sorted from spleen or lymph node cells, obtained before transplant. The receptors here all came from a human donor who was the organ donor for an intestinal transplant. CDR3s include the opening cysteine and the closing phenylalanine or tryptophan. D genes are given only for firm matches. Not all rows give a size; the values are once, few, many and, for expanded clones, a class.

j_call clone_size v_call d_call cdr3_nt cdr3_aa
TRBJ1-5 - TRBV19 - TGTGCCAGTAGTATGGCGGGGGCGGGTCAGCCCCAGCATTTT CASSMAGAGQPQHF
TRBJ1-5 few TRBV5-6 - TGTGCCAGCAGCGGTTACCAGGGACAGCCCCAGCATTTT CASSGYQGQPQHF
TRBJ2-2 - TRBV27 TRBD2 TGTGCCAGCGGGTTTAGCGGGGGGACCGGGGAGCTGTTTTTT CASGFSGGTGELFF
TRBJ2-3 - TRBV11-3 TRBD2 TGTGCCAGCAGCACGGGGGGATGGGAGGATACGCAGTATTTT CASSTGGWEDTQYF
TRBJ1-1 - TRBV19 TRBD1 TGTGCCAGCGGGGACAGCGAAGCTTTCTTT CASGDSEAFF
TRBJ2-7 - TRBV9 - TGTGCCAGCAGCGTAGGGGGGGGCGGATACGAGCAGTACTTC CASSVGGGGYEQYF
TRBJ1-2 - TRBV5-4 - TGTGCCAGCAGCTTCGTGGGGGGGCTCGGCGGCTACACCTTC CASSFVGGLGGYTF
TRBJ2-5 - TRBV7-9 - TGTGCCAGCAGCTCCGGCGGCCCGGGGGTAGGGGAGACCCAGTACTTC CASSSGGPGVGETQYF
TRBJ2-2 once TRBV6-4 - TGTGCCAGCAGTGGCCCGGGGGCCGGGGAGCTGTTTTTT CASSGPGAGELFF
TRBJ2-7 - TRBV7-9 TRBD1 TGTGCCAGCAGCGCATCCAGGGGGCTACACGAGCAGTACTTC CASSASRGLHEQYF
TRBJ1-5 - TRBV7-9 - TGTGCCAGCAGCCCTCCCGGGAAGCCCCAGCATTTT CASSPPGKPQHF
TRBJ2-3 - TRBV18 TRBD2 TGTGCCAGCTCACCGCCTCTGGCTAGCGGGGGGGTAACAGATACGCAGTATTTT CASSPPLASGGVTDTQYF
TRBJ2-7 - TRBV10-3 TRBD2 TGTGCCACCCGGGGGGACTACGAGCAGTACTTC CATRGDYEQYF
TRBJ1-4 - TRBV11-2 - TGTGCCAGCAGCTACTCGGCGGGGCTCGAACTCGAAAAACTGTTTTTT CASSYSAGLELEKLFF
TRBJ2-3 - TRBV5-6 - TGTGCCAGCAGCTTGTTAGCGGTTAGCACAGATACGCAGTATTTT CASSLLAVSTDTQYF
TRBJ2-7 - TRBV6-5 TRBD1 TGTGCCAGCAGTTACTTGCCCGGGACAGGTGCCTACGAGCAGTACTTC CASSYLPGTGAYEQYF
TRBJ2-7 once TRBV5-6 - TGTGCCAGCACACTATTCTCTTCCTACGAGCAGTACTTC CASTLFSSYEQYF
TRBJ2-7 once TRBV7-9 TRBD2 TGTGCCAGCAGCTTTGGGCGGGAGGTAGCCTACGAGCAGTACTTC CASSFGREVAYEQYF
TRBJ2-7 - TRBV10-3 - TGTGCCATCAGCGGGACTCTCTCCTACGAGCAGTACTTC CAISGTLSYEQYF
TRBJ1-3 few TRBV5-6 - TGTGCCAGCAGCTTGCTGGGCGCGGGTGGAAACACCATATATTTT CASSLLGAGGNTIYF
TRBJ1-4 - TRBV6-1 TRBD1 TGTGCCAGCAGTGAGGGACAGGGAGGCTATGAAAAACTGTTTTTT CASSEGQGGYEKLFF
TRBJ2-1 - TRBV27 TRBD2 TGTGCCAGCAGTCCAACTAGCGGGGTTTACAATGAGCAGTTCTTC CASSPTSGVYNEQFF
TRBJ2-7 - TRBV30 - TGTGCCTGGAGGGGGGGTGGGGGCTCCTACGAGCAGTACTTC CAWRGGGGSYEQYF
TRBJ1-2 - TRBV5-5 - TGTGCCAGCAGCTTTTTCGGGGAGATTAACTATGGCTACACCTTC CASSFFGEINYGYTF
TRBJ1-4 - TRBV6-1 - TGTGCCACCGCGGACATTAATAATGAAAAACTGTTTTTT CATADINNEKLFF
TRBJ2-1 few TRBV6-4 TRBD2 TGTGCCAGCAGTGACGGGACTAGCGGGAATGAGCAGTTCTTC CASSDGTSGNEQFF
TRBJ2-5 - TRBV29-1 TRBD1 TGCAGCGTTCTCGACAGGGGGAAGGAGACCCAGTACTTC CSVLDRGKETQYF
TRBJ2-1 once TRBV27 - TGTGCCAGCAGGGGCCAGGAACTTCAGCAGTTCTTC CASRGQELQQFF
TRBJ2-2 - TRBV28 - TGTGCCAGCAGTTTACAGCGCGCGGGGGAGCTGTTTTTT CASSLQRAGELFF
TRBJ1-1 - TRBV6-5 - TGTGCCAGCAGCCTGAAGGGGGACACTGAAGCTTTCTTT CASSLKGDTEAFF
TRBJ2-3 - TRBV9 - TGTGCCAGCAGTTATGGACATAGGGGCTTCACAGATACGCAGTATTTT CASSYGHRGFTDTQYF
TRBJ2-7 - TRBV4-1 - TGCGCCAGCAGCAGAGGGGGACGCGGCTACGAGCAGTACTTC CASSRGGRGYEQYF
TRBJ2-4 few TRBV5-4 - TGTGCCACCAATCACGGTGCCACTCAGTACTTC CATNHGATQYF
TRBJ2-5 once TRBV9 TRBD1 TGTGCCAGCAGCTCAGGGACAGGGCGGCAAGAGACCCAGTACTTC CASSSGTGRQETQYF
TRBJ2-3 - TRBV27 - TGTGCCAGTTCGGTAGAGGGCACAGATACGCAGTATTTT CASSVEGTDTQYF
TRBJ2-7 - TRBV4-1 - TGCGCCAGCAGCCAAGTCATTCAATCCTACGAGCAGTACTTC CASSQVIQSYEQYF
TRBJ2-1 - TRBV5-6 TRBD2 TGTGCCAGCAGCCAGTCAAGCTTGGTAGCGGGACGGAACAATGAGCAGTTCTTC CASSQSSLVAGRNNEQFF
TRBJ1-2 - TRBV19 TRBD1 TGTGCCACTACACAGGGGAACTATGGCTACACCTTC CATTQGNYGYTF
TRBJ2-3 - TRBV4-1 - TGCGCCAGCAGCCAAGTCATTGGGAGTGAGCAGTGGGTAAACACAGATACGCAGTATTTT CASSQVIGSEQWVNTDTQYF
TRBJ2-2 - TRBV9 - TGTGCCAGCAGCGTAGGTGCGGGCGGTGGGGAGCTGTTTTTT CASSVGAGGGELFF
TRBJ1-1 - TRBV5-6 TRBD1 TGTGCCAGCAGCTTGCCGGGACAGGAGCTGTGGACTGAAGCTTTCTTT CASSLPGQELWTEAFF
TRBJ2-3 - TRBV7-6 - TGTGCCAGCAGCTTAGGAGGGCACCCAGATACGCAGTATTTT CASSLGGHPDTQYF
TRBJ2-5 once TRBV4-1 TRBD2 TGCGCCAGCAGCCAAGATCGGGGGGGGCCAGAGACCCAGTACTTC CASSQDRGGPETQYF
TRBJ2-1 - TRBV7-4 TRBD2 TGTGCCAGCAGCTTAGTGACTAGCGGGAGCGTAGGGAATGAGCAGTTCTTC CASSLVTSGSVGNEQFF